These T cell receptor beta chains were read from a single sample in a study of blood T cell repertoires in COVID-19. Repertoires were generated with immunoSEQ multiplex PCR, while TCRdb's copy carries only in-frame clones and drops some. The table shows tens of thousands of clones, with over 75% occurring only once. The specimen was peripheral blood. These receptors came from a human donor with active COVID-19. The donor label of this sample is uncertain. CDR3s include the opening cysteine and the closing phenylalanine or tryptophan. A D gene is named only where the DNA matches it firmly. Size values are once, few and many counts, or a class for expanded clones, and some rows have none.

CASRATGLSTEAFF,TGTGCCAGCAGGGCGACAGGTTTGAGCACTGAAGCTTTCTTT,TRBJ1-1,NA,TRBV6-4,NA
CASSADRQGRNQPQHF,TGTGCCAGTAGCGCAGACCGACAGGGACGGAATCAGCCCCAGCATTTT,TRBJ1-5,NA,TRBV19,TRBD1
CASSNLAIEGEQFF,TGTGCCAGCAGCAATCTAGCGATTGAGGGGGAGCAGTTCTTC,TRBJ2-1,NA,TRBV6-2/TRBV6-3,NA
CAISARHLNTEAFF,TGTGCCATCAGTGCCCGACACTTGAACACTGAAGCTTTCTTT,TRBJ1-1,once,TRBV10-3,NA
CASSDQAGGGAWVTQYF,TGTGCCAGCAGCGACCAGGCCGGCGGGGGGGCCTGGGTTACGCAGTATTTT,TRBJ2-3,NA,TRBV7-2,TRBD2
CSVGGLGGYTF,TGCAGCGTTGGGGGCCTTGGGGGCTACACCTTC,TRBJ1-2,NA,TRBV29-1,NA
CASSYRSAGVPSTDTQYF,TGTGCCAGCAGTTACAGATCAGCGGGGGTGCCTAGCACAGATACGCAGTATTTT,TRBJ2-3,NA,TRBV6-2/TRBV6-3,TRBD2
CASSVAAAGGSQETQYF,TGTGCCAGCAGCGTAGCTGCGGCGGGGGGGTCCCAAGAGACCCAGTACTTC,TRBJ2-5,NA,TRBV9,TRBD2
CASSAMQVIEQYF,TGTGCCAGCAGTGCCATGCAGGTAATCGAGCAGTACTTC,TRBJ2-7,NA,TRBV2,NA
CASSLDPLIPGYTF,TGCGCCAGCAGCTTGGACCCTCTAATCCCTGGCTACACCTTC,TRBJ1-2,NA,TRBV5-1,NA
CASSFGTGAYEQYF,TGTGCCAGCAGCTTCGGGACAGGGGCCTACGAGCAGTACTTC,TRBJ2-7,NA,TRBV5-6,TRBD1
CASSPILAGGPFEQYF,TGTGCCAGCAGCCCCATACTAGCGGGGGGGCCCTTCGAGCAGTACTTC,TRBJ2-7,NA,TRBV6-2/TRBV6-3,TRBD2
CASSYSFSTEAFF,TGTGCCAGCAGTTACTCGTTTTCTACTGAAGCTTTCTTT,TRBJ1-1,NA,TRBV6-6,NA
CASSQDRGQGYEQYF,TGCGCCAGCAGCCAAGACCGGGGACAGGGCTACGAGCAGTACTTC,TRBJ2-7,NA,TRBV4-3,TRBD1
CASSLGPNYEQYF,TGTGCCAGCAGCTTGGGGCCGAACTACGAGCAGTACTTC,TRBJ2-7,NA,TRBV5-8,NA
CASSGEITDTQYF,TGTGCCAGCAGTGGGGAGATCACAGATACGCAGTATTTT,TRBJ2-3,NA,TRBV6-2/TRBV6-3,NA
CASSPLAGGSETQYF,TGTGCCAGCAGTCCGCTAGCGGGGGGTTCAGAGACCCAGTACTTC,TRBJ2-5,NA,TRBV6-5,TRBD2
CASSLVGRTYSPLHF,TGTGCCAGCAGCTTGGTGGGCAGGACTTATTCACCCCTCCACTTT,TRBJ1-6,once,TRBV7-2,NA
CASSPLEGTEAFF,TGTGCCAGCTCACCTCTAGAGGGAACTGAAGCTTTCTTT,TRBJ1-1,NA,TRBV18,NA
CASHRTGRTAFF,TGTGCCAGTCACCGGACAGGGCGGACCGCTTTCTTT,TRBJ1-1,NA,TRBV19,TRBD1
CASSRGGIPTGELFF,TGTGCCAGCAGCCGCGGGGGGATCCCAACCGGGGAGCTGTTTTTT,TRBJ2-2,NA,TRBV5-8,TRBD2
CASSRDSDYGYTF,TGTGCCAGCAGTCGGGACAGCGACTATGGCTACACCTTC,TRBJ1-2,NA,TRBV6-2/TRBV6-3,TRBD1
CASSPLGYGYTF,TGTGCCAGCAGTCCACTTGGCTATGGCTACACCTTC,TRBJ1-2,medium-sized,TRBV6-2/TRBV6-3,NA
CASSIGSGGAYEQYF,TGTGCCAGTAGTATCGGTAGCGGGGGGGCTTACGAGCAGTACTTC,TRBJ2-7,NA,TRBV19,TRBD2
CASSQLAGRSNEQYF,TGTGCCAGCAGCCAGTTAGCGGGGCGTTCTAACGAGCAGTACTTC,TRBJ2-7,few,TRBV3-1/TRBV3-2,TRBD2
CASSQEIAGTQYF,TGCGCCAGCAGCCAAGAAATTGCGGGTACGCAGTATTTT,TRBJ2-3,few,TRBV4-1,NA
CASSSSGTHSPLHF,TGTGCCAGCAGCTCGTCAGGTACCCATTCACCCCTCCACTTT,TRBJ1-6,NA,TRBV11-2,NA
CASRQDYGYTF,TGTGCCAGCCGGCAGGACTATGGCTACACCTTC,TRBJ1-2,NA,TRBV6-5,NA
CASSSLTSGHLENEQYF,TGTGCCAGCAGCTCCCTCACATCCGGCCATCTGGAGAACGAGCAGTACTTC,TRBJ2-7,NA,TRBV27,NA
CASSLDLQGATDTQYF,TGTGCCAGCAGTCTAGACCTACAGGGGGCCACAGATACGCAGTATTTT,TRBJ2-3,NA,TRBV27,TRBD1
CAISESGGGNTEAFF,TGTGCCATCAGTGAGTCTGGGGGAGGGAACACTGAAGCTTTCTTT,TRBJ1-1,NA,TRBV10-3,NA
CASSLTSGGSYNEQFF,TGCGCCAGCAGCTTGACTAGCGGGGGTTCCTACAATGAGCAGTTCTTC,TRBJ2-1,NA,TRBV5-1,TRBD2
CASSLPRQGRDEQYF,TGCGCCAGCAGCCTCCCGCGACAGGGTAGGGACGAGCAGTACTTC,TRBJ2-7,NA,TRBV5-1,TRBD1
CASSNAGDSWNTEAFF,TGTGCCAGTAGTAATGCAGGGGATAGTTGGAACACTGAAGCTTTCTTT,TRBJ1-1,once,TRBV19,NA
CASSYSWASLSPPLHF,TGTGCCAGCAGTTACTCTTGGGCCTCCCTTTCCCCACCCCTCCACTTT,TRBJ1-6,NA,TRBV6-5,NA
CASSELTGGVYGYTF,TGTGCCAGCAGTGAGCTAACAGGGGGGGTCTATGGCTACACCTTC,TRBJ1-2,NA,TRBV2,TRBD1
CASSLGQSYEQYF,TGTGCCAGCAGCTTGGGACAGTCCTACGAGCAGTACTTC,TRBJ2-7,NA,TRBV5-6,NA
CASSPPRTTGTSPNTGELFF,TGTGCCAGCTCACCCCCCCGGACAACCGGGACTAGCCCGAACACCGGGGAGCTGTTTTTT,TRBJ2-2,NA,TRBV18,TRBD2
CASSLIGTRDEQYF,TGTGCCAGCAGCTTAATTGGGACTAGGGACGAGCAGTACTTC,TRBJ2-7,NA,TRBV7-3,TRBD2